The 22 T cell receptor beta chains below all came from one sample that was sequenced in a study of cytotoxic CD8 clonotypes in ibrutinib-treated CLL. Produced via immunoSEQ multiplex PCR; TCRdb's table is partial and in-frame only. This sample has fewer than 150,000 clones, with 84% found just once. The sample here was PBMCs, taken after 24 months of ibrutinib treatment. These receptors originate from a human donor with chronic lymphocytic leukemia.

The J gene is TRBJ1-1, the V gene TRBV10-3; D is unresolved. Trimming removed 6 bases at V and 4 bases at J, with 12 bases between. The CDR3 runs 13 residues. Germline loops: CDR1 ENHRY, CDR2 SYGVKD. Here the CDR3 reads CAIRDNEGTEAFF. The CDR3 DNA reads as TGTGCCATCAGGGATAACGAGGGCACTGAAGCTTTCTTT.

This chain joins TRBV10-3 and TRBJ1-2; D may be TRBD1 (5 bases). The CDR3 loop spans 13 amino acids. Germline V gives CDR1 ENHRY, CDR2 SYGVKD. V lost 4 bases to trimming and J lost 8 bases, with 14 bases between them. The CDR3: CAISAGGVSGYTF. The CDR3 nucleotides are TGTGCCATCAGTGCTGGGGGGGTGTCGGGCTACACCTTC.

The rearrangement uses TRBV6-1 and TRBJ1-1; D not certain. Trimming removed 5 bases from V and 0 bases from J, with 10 bases in between. Germline V gene lookup returns CDR1 MNHNS and CDR2 SASEGT. CDR3 length equals 14 residues. Here the CDR3 DNA reads TGTGCCAGCAGTTCAGTCGCAGTGAACACTGAAGCTTTCTTT. Protein: CASSSVAVNTEAFF.

This chain links TRBV5-1 with TRBJ2-5; the match to TRBD2 covers 11 bases. CDR1 is SGHRS, CDR2 YFSETQ, per germline. The CDR3 runs to 18 residues. The trim removed 0 bases at V and 2 bases at J, leaving 9 bases unmatched. DNA for the CDR3: TGCGCCAGCAGCTTGGGCCCCTCAGCTAGCGGGGGGCAAGAGACCCAGTACTTC. This gives the protein CASSLGPSASGGQETQYF.

The rearrangement joins TRBV7-9 to TRBJ2-2, with D perhaps assigned TRBD1 or TRBD2 (5 bases each). The CDR3 covers 15 residues. In germline, CDR1 is SEHNR, CDR2 FQNEAQ (reference sequence). The V gene lost 1 base and the J gene lost 3 bases, with 9 bases spanning the gap. The DNA for the CDR3 is TGTGCCAGCAGCTTAGGTGGGGGAGACACCGGGGAGCTGTTTTTT. It specifies CASSLGGGDTGELFF.

This clone was detected once. The J gene is TRBJ1-6, the V gene TRBV28; possible D gene TRBD1, 5 bases. The germline V gene encodes CDR1 MDHEN and CDR2 SYDVKM. This CDR3 has 17 residues. Trimming cost V 4 bases and J 7 bases, with 20 bases left between them. CDR3 DNA: TGTGCCAGCAGTTGGGACGGACTAACCATACCAAATTCACCCCTCCACTTT. It codes for CASSWDGLTIPNSPLHF.

The CDR3 loop is CASSAGENTIYF. The CDR3, as DNA: TGTGCCAGCTCAGCAGGGGAAAACACCATATATTTT. This sequence joins TRBV18 and TRBJ1-3; TRBD1 is a possible D gene (6 bases). The V gene's germline CDR1 is KGHSH and CDR2 LQKENI. The CDR3 loop spans 12 amino acids. V lost 5 bases and J lost 6, with 8 bases in between.

This clone showed up just once. V and J are TRBV5-4 and TRBJ1-2; TRBD1 matches 8 bases. Germline CDR1 and CDR2: SGHNT and YYREEE (reference sequence). This CDR3 contains 16 residues. V lost 3 bases and J lost 1; bases outside the gene matches: 8. As DNA, the CDR3 is TGTGCCAGCAGCTCGATGGACAGGGTTGGTAACTATGGCTACACCTTC. Amino acid sequence: CASSSMDRVGNYGYTF.

The chain combines TRBV4-3 with TRBJ2-1; 14 bases are a match to TRBD2. In germline, CDR1 is LGHNA, CDR2 YSLEER. The CDR3 spans 16 residues. V lost 1 base and J lost 8; bases outside the gene matches: 4. CDR3 amino acids: CASSQGLAGGPDEQFF. As DNA, the CDR3 is TGCGCCAGCAGCCAAGGACTAGCGGGGGGGCCAGATGAGCAGTTCTTC.

The chain joins TRBV7-8 to TRBJ1-6; no clear D gene. The CDR3 is 13 residues long. Trimming took 2 bases from V and 10 from J, leaving 9 bases between them. CDR1 is SGHVS and CDR2 is FQNEAQ in the germline V gene. CDR3 region: CASSLRGGSPLHF. The CDR3 nucleotides read TGTGCCAGCAGCTTACGGGGTGGCTCACCCCTCCACTTT.

V gene TRBV28 combines with J gene TRBJ2-5; TRBD2 matches 7 bases. V dropped 6 bases and J dropped 0; count of bases not matched to a gene: 13. CDR3 length: 17 amino acids. CDR1 is MDHEN, CDR2 SYDVKM, per germline. CDR3 DNA sequence: TGTGCCAGCAGCGATCCAGCGGGGAGCCTGTACCAAGAGACCCAGTACTTC. Protein product: CASSDPAGSLYQETQYF.

The gene calls are TRBV7-8 and TRBJ1-3; a weak D match, TRBD1 (6 bases). CDR1 and CDR2 (germline): SGHVS, FQNEAQ. V was cut by 4 bases and J by 1 base, with 8 bases left in between. This CDR3 is 14 amino acids long. In nucleotides, the CDR3 is TGTGCCAGCAGCTCTAGGGGGTCTGGAAACACCATATATTTT. This translates into CASSSRGSGNTIYF.

The rearrangement joins TRBV9 to TRBJ2-1; maybe TRBD2 (6 bases). The germline CDR1 and CDR2 sequences are SGDLS and YYNGEE. Deletions cut 8 bases from V and 0 bases from J, with 12 bases between. This CDR3 comprises 14 residues. The CDR3 DNA reads as TGTGCCAGTGGCGCCGGGAGCTCCTACAATGAGCAGTTCTTC. Amino acid sequence: CASGAGSSYNEQFF.

The chain links TRBV30 to TRBJ2-3, with TRBD1 matching over 8 bases. The CDR3 length is 12 residues. Germline V CDR1 and CDR2: GTSNPN, SVGIG (reference sequence). The CDR3, as DNA: TGTGCTTTGGACAGGGATATAGATACGCAGTATTTT. Translation gives CALDRDIDTQYF.

This chain links TRBV5-1 with TRBJ2-3; TRBD1 matches at 7 bases. The CDR3 length is 18 residues. The V gene end was trimmed by 0 bases and the J gene end by 2 bases; junction bases not matched to a gene: 12. Germline V gene data show CDR1 as SGHRS and CDR2 as YFSETQ. CDR3 nucleotides: TGCGCCAGCAGCTTGGAGTCCGGGACAGAAACGCTCACAGATACGCAGTATTTT. Translating gives CASSLESGTETLTDTQYF. Drawing the rest from reference TRBV5-1 and TRBJ2-3, the complete variable domain is KAGVTQTPRYLIKTRGQQVTLSCSPISGHRSVSWYQQTPGQGLQFLFEYFSETQRNKGNFPGRFSGRQFSNSRSEMNVSTLELGDSALYLCASSLESGTETLTDTQYFGPGTRLTVL.

The genes are TRBV5-1 and TRBJ2-7; 10 positions match TRBD2. This CDR3 comprises 15 residues. CDR1 and CDR2 from the germline V gene are SGHRS and YFSETQ. J gave up 6 bases and V 4 bases, and 10 bases lay outside the gene matches. The CDR3 protein is CASSKTSGETLEQYF. CDR3 coding DNA: TGCGCCAGCAGCAAAACTAGCGGGGAGACGCTCGAGCAGTACTTC.

The chain employs TRBV10-3 and TRBJ2-1; a possible D gene is TRBD2 (5 bases). The CDR3 covers 17 residues. CDR1 and CDR2 (germline): ENHRY, SYGVKD. V was shortened by 0 bases and J by 6 bases, with 18 bases between the two germline ends. The chain's CDR3 is CAISESTRGMQSNEQFF. CDR3 DNA: TGTGCCATCAGTGAGTCGACTCGGGGAATGCAAAGCAATGAGCAGTTCTTC.

This clone was counted only a few times. The rearrangement uses TRBV10-3 and TRBJ1-2; 7 nucleotides match TRBD1. The CDR3 consists of 14 residues. The V and J ends lost 8 bases and 8 bases, in that order; junction bases with no gene match: 14. Germline V gene data show CDR1 as ENHRY and CDR2 as SYGVKD. The CDR3: CAIQGQLLLGGYTF. CDR3 DNA: TGTGCCATCCAGGGACAGCTTCTCCTCGGAGGCTACACCTTC.

This clone was counted a few times. The chain links TRBV5-4 to TRBJ1-2; possible D gene TRBD1, 5 bases. The CDR3 is made up of 13 amino acids. Germline CDR1 is SGHNT and CDR2 is YYREEE (reference sequence). The V and J ends lost 3 bases and 8 bases respectively, with 14 bases between them. In DNA, the CDR3 is TGTGCCAGCAGCTCCAAGGGGCTTTGGGGCTACACCTTC. Translation: CASSSKGLWGYTF. Complete variable domain (other parts from reference TRBV5-4 and TRBJ1-2): ETGVTQSPTHLIKTRGQQVTLRCSSQSGHNTVSWYQQALGQGPQFIFQYYREEENGRGNFPPRFSGLQFPNYSSELNVNALELDDSALYLCASSSKGLWGYTFGSGTRLTVV.

The rearrangement joins TRBV4-1 to TRBJ2-7; weak D call: TRBD2 (5 bases). The germline V gene has CDR1 MGHRA and CDR2 YSYEKL. The CDR3 is 13 amino acids. The V and J ends lost 1 base and 6 bases respectively, with 10 bases between them. The CDR3 sequence is CASSQVSGGEQYF. In DNA, the CDR3 is TGCGCCAGCAGCCAAGTTTCAGGAGGCGAGCAGTACTTC.

The V call is TRBV4-2, the J call TRBJ1-2; D unclear. Trimming shortened V by 0 bases and J by 6 bases, and 20 bases separated the two germline ends. The CDR3 totals 17 residues. Germline lookup yields CDR1 LGHNA and CDR2 YNFKEQ. CDR3 nucleotide sequence: TGTGCCAGCAGCCAAGATGGGCTAGGCGGCAGGCTCGATGGCTACACCTTC. Translating it yields CASSQDGLGGRLDGYTF.

This clone came up once. The genes are TRBV27 and TRBJ1-4, with 8 bases fitting TRBD1. CDR1 MNHEY and CDR2 SMNVEV come from the germline V gene (reference sequence). The CDR3 loop spans 16 amino acids. Trimming took 5 bases from V and 1 from J; bases not matched to a gene: 6. The CDR3 DNA is TGTGCCAGCAGTAAGACAGGGGTGGGAACTAATGAAAAACTGTTTTTT. It yields the protein CASSKTGVGTNEKLFF.